This TCR beta chain emerged from a study of T-cell reconstitution after alpha-beta-depleted transplantation in children. Preparation of the TCRbeta library was carried out with unique molecular identifiers. In TCRdb, the PCR reads were re-called with MiXCR into one record per CDR3 protein. The sample yields about a million distinct CDR3 sequences, 25% to 35% seen once. Trimming shortened V by 6 bases and J by 6 bases, and 15 bases separated the two germline ends. The germline CDR1 and CDR2 sequences are SQVTM and ANQGSEA. This CDR3 comprises 12 residues. The starting material was PBMCs, mostly from graft donor cells, obtained 360 days after TCRalphabeta/CD19-depleted stem cell transplant. V and J are TRBV29-1 and TRBJ2-7; D might be TRBD1 or TRBD2, each matching 5 bases. The origin of this receptor is a boy in the first two years of life who had a stem cell transplant for SCID, so the T cells may come from the graft donor. The DNA for the CDR3 is TGCAGCGTCGGGGACCTGGGCGGCGAGCAGTACTTC. This sequence encodes CSVGDLGGEQYF.